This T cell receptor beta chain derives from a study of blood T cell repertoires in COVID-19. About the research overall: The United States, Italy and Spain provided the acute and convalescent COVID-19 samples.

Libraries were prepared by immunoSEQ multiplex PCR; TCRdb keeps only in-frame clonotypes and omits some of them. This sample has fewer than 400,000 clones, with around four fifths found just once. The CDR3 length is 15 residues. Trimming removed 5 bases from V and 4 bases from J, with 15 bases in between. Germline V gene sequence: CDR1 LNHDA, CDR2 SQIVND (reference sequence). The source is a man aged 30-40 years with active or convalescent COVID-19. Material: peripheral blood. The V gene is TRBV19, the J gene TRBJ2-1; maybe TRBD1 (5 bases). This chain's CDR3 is CASSPLLGDYNEQFF. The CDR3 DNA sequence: TGTGCCAGTAGTCCCCTATTAGGGGATTACAATGAGCAGTTCTTC. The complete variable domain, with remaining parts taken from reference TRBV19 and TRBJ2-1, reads DGGITQSPKYLFRKEGQNVTLSCEQNLNHDAMYWYRQDPGQGLRLIYYSQIVNDFQKGDIAEGYSVSREKKESFPLTVTSAQKNPTAFYLCASSPLLGDYNEQFFGPGTRLTVL.